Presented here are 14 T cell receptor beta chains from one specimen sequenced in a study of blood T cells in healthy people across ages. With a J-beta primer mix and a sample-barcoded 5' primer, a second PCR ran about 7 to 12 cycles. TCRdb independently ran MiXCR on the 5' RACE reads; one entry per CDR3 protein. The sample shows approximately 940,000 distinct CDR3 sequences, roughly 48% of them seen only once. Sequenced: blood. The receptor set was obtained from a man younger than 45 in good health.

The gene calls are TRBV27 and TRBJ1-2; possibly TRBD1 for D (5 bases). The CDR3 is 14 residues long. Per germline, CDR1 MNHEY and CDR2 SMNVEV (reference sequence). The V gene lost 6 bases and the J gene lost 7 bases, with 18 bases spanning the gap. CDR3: CASSRFGGNSGYTF. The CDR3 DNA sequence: TGTGCCAGCAGCCGATTCGGGGGAAATAGTGGCTACACCTTC.

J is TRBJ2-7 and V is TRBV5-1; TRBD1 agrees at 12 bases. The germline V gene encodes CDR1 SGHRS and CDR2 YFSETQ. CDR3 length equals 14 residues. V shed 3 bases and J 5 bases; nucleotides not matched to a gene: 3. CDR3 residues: CASSWGQGAHEQYF. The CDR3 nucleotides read TGCGCCAGCAGCTGGGGACAGGGGGCCCACGAGCAGTACTTC.

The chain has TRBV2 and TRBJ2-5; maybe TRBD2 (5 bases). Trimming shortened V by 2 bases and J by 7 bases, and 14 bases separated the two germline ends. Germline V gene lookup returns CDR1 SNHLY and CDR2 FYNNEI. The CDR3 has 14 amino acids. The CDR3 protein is CASSEMVSDTTQYF. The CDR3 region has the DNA TGTGCCAGCAGTGAAATGGTTAGCGATACGACCCAGTACTTC.

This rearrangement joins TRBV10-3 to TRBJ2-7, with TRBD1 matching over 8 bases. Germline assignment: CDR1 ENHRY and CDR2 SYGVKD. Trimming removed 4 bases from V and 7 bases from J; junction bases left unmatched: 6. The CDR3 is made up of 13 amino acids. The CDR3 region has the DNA TGTGCCATCAGTGGCCAAAGGACAGGGGAGCAGTACTTC. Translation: CAISGQRTGEQYF.

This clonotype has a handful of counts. CDR3 DNA: TGTGCCAGCAATCTGGGGGTTACGGACGAGCAGTACTTC. Translated: CASNLGVTDEQYF. The chain links TRBV12-3 or TRBV12-4 to TRBJ2-7; either TRBD1 or TRBD2 may fit D (5 bases each). The germline V and J ends were trimmed by 7 bases and 5 bases, with 15 bases remaining between them. The CDR3 totals 13 residues.

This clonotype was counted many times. CDR3 DNA sequence: TGTGCCGCACAGGCCTCTAGCACAGATACGCAGTATTTT. Protein sequence: CAAQASSTDTQYF. J is TRBJ2-3 and V is TRBV28; the D gene is possibly TRBD1 (5 bases). The CDR3 length is 13 residues. V dropped 11 bases and J dropped 0 bases, with 12 bases sitting between them. Germline assignment: CDR1 MDHEN and CDR2 SYDVKM.

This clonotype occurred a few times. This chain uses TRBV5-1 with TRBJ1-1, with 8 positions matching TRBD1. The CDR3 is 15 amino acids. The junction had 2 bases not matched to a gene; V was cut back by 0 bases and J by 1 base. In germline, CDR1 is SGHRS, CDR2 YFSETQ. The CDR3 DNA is TGCGCCAGCAGCTTGGAAGGACAGGGGAACACTGAAGCTTTCTTT. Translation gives CASSLEGQGNTEAFF.

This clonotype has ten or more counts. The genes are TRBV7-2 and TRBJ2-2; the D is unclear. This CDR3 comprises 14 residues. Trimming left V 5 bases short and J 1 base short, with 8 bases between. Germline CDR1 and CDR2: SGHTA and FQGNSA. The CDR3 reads CASSPPGNTGELFF. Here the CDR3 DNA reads TGTGCCAGCAGCCCTCCCGGGAACACCGGGGAGCTGTTTTTT.

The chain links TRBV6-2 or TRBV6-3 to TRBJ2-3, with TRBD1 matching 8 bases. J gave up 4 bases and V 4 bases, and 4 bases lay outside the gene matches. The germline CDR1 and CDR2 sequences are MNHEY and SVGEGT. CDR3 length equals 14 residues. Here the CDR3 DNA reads TGTGCCAGCAGTTCAGGGGGCTCGGCAGATACGCAGTATTTT. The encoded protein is CASSSGGSADTQYF.

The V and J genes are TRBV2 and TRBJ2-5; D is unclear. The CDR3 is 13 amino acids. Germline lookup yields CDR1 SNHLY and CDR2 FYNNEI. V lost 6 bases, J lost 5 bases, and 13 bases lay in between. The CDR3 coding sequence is TGTGCCAGCAGCCCCCTAGGGCGGGAGACCCAGTACTTC. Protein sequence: CASSPLGRETQYF. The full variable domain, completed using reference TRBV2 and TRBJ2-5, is EPEVTQTPSHQVTQMGQEVILRCVPISNHLYFYWYRQILGQKVEFLVSFYNNEISEKSEIFDDQFSVERPDGSNFTLKIRSTKLEDSAMYFCASSPLGRETQYFGPGTRLLVL.

CDR3 residues: CASSRGRTSSYNSPLHF. DNA of the CDR3: TGTGCCAGCAGCAGGGGACGGACGAGCTCCTATAATTCACCCCTCCACTTT. This rearrangement joins TRBV9 to TRBJ1-6; TRBD1 is a possible D gene (5 bases). The CDR3 is 17 amino acids. CDR1 SGDLS and CDR2 YYNGEE come from the germline V gene. Between the trimmed V and J ends, which lost 4 bases and 0 bases, there was a span of 14 bases.

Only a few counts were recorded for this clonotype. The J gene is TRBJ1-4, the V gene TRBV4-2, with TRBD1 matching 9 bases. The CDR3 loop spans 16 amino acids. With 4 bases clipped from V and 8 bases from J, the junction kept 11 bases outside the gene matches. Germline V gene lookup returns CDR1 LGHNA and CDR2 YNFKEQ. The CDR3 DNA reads TGTGCCAGCAGCCCCTCGGGGGGACAGGGAGGGGAAAAACTGTTTTTT. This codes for CASSPSGGQGGEKLFF.

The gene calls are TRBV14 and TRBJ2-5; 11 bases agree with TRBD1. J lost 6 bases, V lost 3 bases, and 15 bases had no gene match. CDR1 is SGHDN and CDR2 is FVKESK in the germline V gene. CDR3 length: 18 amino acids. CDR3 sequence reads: CASSHRPGTGGRAKTQYF. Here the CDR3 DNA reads TGTGCCAGCAGCCATCGGCCAGGGACAGGGGGTCGAGCGAAGACCCAGTACTTC.

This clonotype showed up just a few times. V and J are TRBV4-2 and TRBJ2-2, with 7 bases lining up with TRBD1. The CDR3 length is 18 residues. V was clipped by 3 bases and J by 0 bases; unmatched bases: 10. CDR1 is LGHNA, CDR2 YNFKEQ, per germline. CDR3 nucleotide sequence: TGTGCCAGCAGCCAGGGGTCGGTTAGGGGGCCGAACACCGGGGAGCTGTTTTTT. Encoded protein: CASSQGSVRGPNTGELFF.